Presented here are 23 T cell receptor beta chains from one specimen sequenced in a study of beta chain features in type 1 diabetes. The isolated RNA, all of it, was reverse transcribed, so expressed TCRB transcripts were what got sequenced. Generated by immunoSEQ multiplex PCR, the TCRdb table keeps only in-frame clones and is missing some. The sample carries 350,000 to 450,000 clones, over 11% recorded once. Sample: naive CD4+ T cells from blood. These receptors came from a man under 40 in good health.

The chain uses TRBV18 and TRBJ2-3; D unresolved. Germline CDR1 and CDR2: KGHSH and LQKENI. CDR3 size: 13 residues. V lost 6 bases and J lost 9, with 16 bases in between. The CDR3 spells CASSPAPQGTQYF. The CDR3 DNA sequence: TGTGCCAGCTCCCCAGCACCGCAAGGGACGCAGTATTTT.

This clone was counted a few times. The V call is TRBV9, the J call TRBJ2-5, with D perhaps TRBD2 (6 bases). The germline V and J ends were trimmed by 3 bases and 2 bases, with 17 bases remaining between them. Germline V gene sequence: CDR1 SGDLS, CDR2 YYNGEE. The CDR3 length is 16 residues. The CDR3 region is CASSGSWDSSQETQYF. CDR3 DNA sequence: TGTGCCAGCAGCGGATCCTGGGACTCCTCGCAAGAGACCCAGTACTTC.

The J gene is TRBJ1-2, the V gene TRBV30; tentatively, D is TRBD1 (6 bases). CDR1 is GTSNPN, CDR2 SVGIG, per germline (reference sequence). CDR3 length: 15 amino acids. The V end was cut by 0 bases, the J end by 5 bases, with 16 bases between. DNA for the CDR3: TGTGCCTGGAGTGTCGGGGGCTCCATACCTTATGGCTACACCTTC. It specifies CAWSVGGSIPYGYTF.

This clone was observed a few times. The J gene is TRBJ2-7, the V gene TRBV20-1; D is unresolved. The V end was cut by 1 base, the J end by 7 bases, with 8 bases between. CDR3 length equals 11 residues. The germline V gene has CDR1 DFQATT and CDR2 SNEGSKA (reference sequence). CDR3 nucleotides: TGCAGTGCTAGAGGTCGTCAAGAGCAGTACGTC. Its protein is CSARGRQEQYV.

This clone appeared a few times. Within the sample, other DNA sequences also encode this same CDR3. The chain joins TRBV10-3 to TRBJ2-5; D remains unclear. Trimming cost V 2 bases and J 5 bases, with 3 bases left between them. The length of the CDR3 is 11 residues. CDR1 and CDR2 from the germline V gene are ENHRY and SYGVKD. CDR3: CAISERETQYF. DNA of the CDR3: TGTGCCATCAGTGAGAGGGAGACCCAGTACTTC.

This clone was counted a few times. The chain joins TRBV9 to TRBJ2-5; D tentatively fits TRBD1 or TRBD2 (7 bases each). This CDR3 spans 14 amino acids. Trimming pared 7 bases from V and 1 base from J, leaving 14 bases between. Germline V gene lookup returns CDR1 SGDLS and CDR2 YYNGEE. CDR3 residues: CASGEGQPQETQYF. The CDR3 DNA is TGTGCCAGCGGGGAGGGACAGCCCCAAGAGACCCAGTACTTC.

This clone was detected a few times. As DNA, the CDR3 is TGTGCCAGTGGGGAATATGGCACAGATACGCAGTATTTT. It specifies CASGEYGTDTQYF. The rearrangement joins TRBV19 to TRBJ2-3; D unresolved. The germline gives CDR1 LNHDA, CDR2 SQIVND (reference sequence). With 8 bases removed from V and 1 base from J, the gap between germline ends came to 10 bases. The CDR3 runs to 13 residues.

The rearrangement links TRBV6-6 to TRBJ2-3, with D unresolved. Trimming left V 0 bases short and J 5 bases short, with 6 bases between. Per the germline V gene, CDR1 is MNHNY and CDR2 is SVGAGI (reference sequence). The CDR3 runs 13 residues. CDR3 coding DNA: TGTGCCAGCAGTTACTCGCCCCGAGATACGCAGTATTTT. It codes for CASSYSPRDTQYF.

The table lists this clone with a few counts. This chain joins TRBV25-1 and TRBJ2-1, with TRBD1 identical over 9 bases. CDR3 size: 15 residues. Trimming cost V 5 bases and J 6 bases; bases outside gene matches: 8. Germline V gene sequence: CDR1 MGHDK, CDR2 SYGVNS. Written as DNA, the CDR3 is TGTGCCAGCAGTCTGGCCGGGACAGGGTCCAATGAGCAGTTCTTC. Residues: CASSLAGTGSNEQFF.

This clone was detected only a few times. J is TRBJ2-1 and V is TRBV9; maybe TRBD1 (6 bases). V lost 0 bases, J lost 8 bases, and 12 bases lay in between. Germline-derived CDR1 and CDR2 are SGDLS and YYNGEE. CDR3 size: 14 residues. CDR3 loop: CASSVGPSGDEQFF. CDR3 DNA: TGTGCCAGCAGCGTAGGCCCGTCAGGGGATGAGCAGTTCTTC.

This clone was counted a few times. This chain joins TRBV7-9 and TRBJ2-5; no definite D call. The ends were cut back, 6 bases at V and 2 bases at J, with 4 bases in the middle. The CDR3 contains 11 residues. CDR1 SEHNR and CDR2 FQNEAQ come from the germline V gene (reference sequence). This chain's CDR3 is CASRIQETQYF. The DNA for the CDR3 is TGTGCCAGCAGGATACAAGAGACCCAGTACTTC.

The chain uses TRBV29-1 and TRBJ2-2, with 7 bases that match TRBD1. From germline, CDR1 is SQVTM and CDR2 ANQGSEA. The V and J ends lost 5 bases and 6 bases, in that order; junction bases with no gene match: 3. There are 12 residues in the CDR3. Here the CDR3 reads CSVRQGPGELFF. The CDR3 bases are TGCAGCGTTCGACAGGGCCCCGGGGAGCTGTTTTTT.

The chain recombines TRBV7-9 with TRBJ2-1; D unclear. V shed 5 bases and J shed 11 bases, with 13 bases lying between them. CDR1 is SEHNR and CDR2 is FQNEAQ in the germline V gene (reference sequence). The CDR3 is 12 residues long. The CDR3 reads CASSGRIGKQFF. The CDR3 DNA is TGTGCCAGCAGCGGCAGGATTGGGAAGCAGTTCTTC.

This clone was counted between two and nine times. V is TRBV29-1 and J is TRBJ2-3; D unclear. The CDR3 consists of 12 residues. Deletions cut 4 bases from V and 2 bases from J, with 7 bases between. Germline V gene data show CDR1 as SQVTM and CDR2 as ANQGSEA. CDR3 sequence: CSVVENTDTQYF. CDR3 in DNA: TGCAGCGTTGTGGAGAACACAGATACGCAGTATTTT.

This clone has just a few counts. The CDR3 sequence is CASSPTGFPSTDTQYF. The CDR3 nucleotides read TGTGCCAGCAGCCCCACAGGGTTCCCGAGCACAGATACGCAGTATTTT. The chain recombines TRBV7-2 with TRBJ2-3, with D tentatively TRBD1 (6 bases). V dropped 5 bases and J dropped 0 bases, with 15 bases sitting between them. CDR1 and CDR2 from the germline V gene are SGHTA and FQGNSA. The CDR3 has 16 residues.

The CDR3 loop is CASRKGLVDTGELFF. In nucleotides, the CDR3 is TGTGCCAGCAGGAAAGGTCTAGTAGACACCGGGGAGCTGTTTTTT. This rearrangement joins TRBV9 to TRBJ2-2, with unresolved D. The V end lost 5 bases, the J end lost 3 bases, and 14 bases lay between the germline ends. Germline V gene data show CDR1 as SGDLS and CDR2 as YYNGEE. CDR3 size: 15 residues.

This sequence joins TRBV7-9 and TRBJ2-3; 8 nucleotides agree with TRBD2. The CDR3 sequence is 15 residues long. Trimming removed 5 bases from V and 1 base from J; junction bases left unmatched: 5. CDR1 is SEHNR and CDR2 is FQNEAQ in the germline V gene (reference sequence). CDR3 nucleotides: TGTGCCAGCAGCCTTCCGGGACTAGGCACAGATACGCAGTATTTT. Its translation: CASSLPGLGTDTQYF.

This clone showed up just a few times. The genes are TRBV4-1 and TRBJ1-2; perhaps TRBD1 as D (6 bases). The CDR3 spans 18 residues. Deletions cut 3 bases from V and 5 bases from J, with 25 bases between. Germline CDR1 reads MGHRA; CDR2 reads YSYEKL. CDR3 in amino acids: CASSQPGQKEVGLYGYTF. The CDR3 bases are TGCGCCAGCAGCCAGCCCGGACAGAAAGAGGTGGGCCTTTATGGCTACACCTTC.

The V and J genes are TRBV15 and TRBJ1-2; tentative D call: TRBD1 (5 bases). Germline-derived CDR1 and CDR2 are LNHNV and YYDKDF (reference sequence). Trimming shortened V by 0 bases and J by 1 base, and 12 bases separated the two germline ends. The CDR3 spans 16 residues. DNA of the CDR3: TGTGCCACCAGCAGAGATCCTCTCCAGGGTAACTATGGCTACACCTTC. It yields the protein CATSRDPLQGNYGYTF.

This clone was found a few times. The chain has TRBV7-9 and TRBJ2-1; possibly TRBD2 for D (5 bases). Germline V gene data show CDR1 as SEHNR and CDR2 as FQNEAQ (reference sequence). This CDR3 spans 16 amino acids. V was pared by 5 bases and J by 4 bases, with 18 bases between. The CDR3 sequence is CASSPLGTAAYNEQFF. DNA for the CDR3: TGTGCCAGCAGCCCCCTGGGAACAGCGGCTTACAATGAGCAGTTCTTC. Using reference TRBV7-9 and TRBJ2-1 for the parts outside the CDR3, the full variable domain is DTGVSQNPRHKITKRGQNVTFRCDPISEHNRLYWYRQTLGQGPEFLTYFQNEAQLEKSRLLSDRFSAERPKGSFSTLEIQRTEQGDSAMYLCASSPLGTAAYNEQFFGPGTRLTVL.

This chain links TRBV4-1 with TRBJ2-2, with 9 bases that match TRBD1. Trimming cost V 1 base and J 8 bases; bases outside gene matches: 5. Germline CDR1 MGHRA, CDR2 YSYEKL. This CDR3 spans 15 amino acids. The CDR3 region is CASSQAGQGRGELFF. CDR3 bases: TGCGCCAGCAGCCAAGCGGGACAGGGTCGAGGGGAGCTGTTTTTT.

In this sample, this clone turned up a few times. The genes are TRBV30 and TRBJ1-4; 7 bases match TRBD1. There are 15 residues in the CDR3. Germline trimming cut 2 bases from V and 4 bases from J; bases unmatched to any gene: 7. Germline CDR1 is GTSNPN and CDR2 is SVGIG (reference sequence). The chain's CDR3 is CAWSPPTGNNEKLFF. Here the CDR3 DNA reads TGTGCCTGGAGTCCGCCGACAGGGAATAATGAAAAACTGTTTTTT. The full variable domain, with the rest looked up from reference TRBV30 and TRBJ1-4, is SQTIHQWPATLVQPVGSPLSLECTVEGTSNPNLYWYRQAAGRGLQLLFYSVGIGQISSEVPQNLSASRPQDRQFILSSKKLLLSDSGFYLCAWSPPTGNNEKLFFGSGTQLSVL.

In this sample, this clone turned up a few times. V and J are TRBV18 and TRBJ2-1; 12 bases are shared with TRBD2. The CDR3 runs to 14 residues. The germline V gene encodes CDR1 KGHSH and CDR2 LQKENI. V lost 6 bases and J lost 8; bases outside the gene matches: 5. The CDR3 nucleotides are TGTGCCAGCTCTGCTAGCGGGGGGGCACATGAGCAGTTCTTC. Protein product: CASSASGGAHEQFF. The variable domain in full, completed from reference TRBV18 and TRBJ2-1, reads NAGVMQNPRHLVRRRGQEARLRCSPMKGHSHVYWYRQLPEEGLKFMVYLQKENIIDESGMPKERFSAEFPKEGPSILRIQQVVRGDSAAYFCASSASGGAHEQFFGPGTRLTVL.